Each of the 21 T cell receptor beta chains below was sequenced from the same sample in a study of blood T cells in healthy people across ages. A second about 6 to 12 cycle PCR used barcoded and J-beta primers. Via MiXCR, TCRdb re-called the 5' RACE reads, giving one row per CDR3 protein. The data contain about 780,000 distinct CDR3 sequences, roughly 46% of them singletons. The specimen was blood. These receptors were collected from a man aged 80 or over in good health.

The chain recombines TRBV4-1 with TRBJ2-7; no definite D call. The end of the DNA is better explained by TRBJ2-5, so the J call may be wrong. The CDR3 is made up of 15 amino acids. Germline assignment: CDR1 MGHRA and CDR2 YSYEKL. In DNA form, the CDR3 reads TGCGCCAGCAGCCAAGACCAGGCTCGGGAAGAGACCCAGTACTTC. Amino acids: CASSQDQAREETQYF.

This clonotype was seen repeatedly, ten times or more. The chain recombines TRBV5-1 with TRBJ2-1, with 7 bases fitting TRBD2. V was clipped by 3 bases and J by 2 bases; unmatched bases: 8. This CDR3 has 16 residues. CDR1 is SGHRS and CDR2 is YFSETQ in the germline V gene. CDR3 region: CASSSRVSGPYNEQFF. In nucleotides, the CDR3 is TGCGCCAGCAGCTCCCGCGTTAGCGGGCCCTACAATGAGCAGTTCTTC.

This clonotype came up a few times. J is TRBJ2-7 and V is TRBV2, with D unclear. CDR1 and CDR2 from the germline V gene are SNHLY and FYNNEI. Trimming removed 8 bases from V and 0 bases from J, with 14 bases in between. The CDR3 is made up of 14 amino acids. Here the CDR3 DNA reads TGTGCCAGCGGTCGGCGGCTGAGCTCCTACGAGCAGTACTTC. Its translation is CASGRRLSSYEQYF.

This clonotype appeared a few times. This chain connects TRBV20-1 to TRBJ2-6; 7 nucleotides line up with TRBD1. The CDR3 sequence is 17 residues long. Trimming removed 2 bases from V and 2 bases from J; junction bases left unmatched: 9. CDR1 and CDR2 (germline): DFQATT, SNEGSKA (reference sequence). The CDR3 reads CSARKQGYGTGANVLTF. The CDR3 coding sequence is TGCAGTGCTAGAAAACAGGGGTATGGGACTGGGGCCAACGTCCTGACTTTC.

This clonotype occurred once. The genes are TRBV20-1 and TRBJ2-1, with D perhaps matching TRBD1 (5 bases). Trimming pared 3 bases from V and 9 bases from J, leaving 9 bases between. The CDR3 runs to 11 residues. Germline V gene sequence: CDR1 DFQATT, CDR2 SNEGSKA (reference sequence). This CDR3 reads CSASLQAEQFF. The CDR3 DNA follows: TGCAGTGCTAGTCTACAGGCTGAGCAGTTCTTC.

The rearrangement joins TRBV10-3 to TRBJ2-1; TRBD2 aligns across 10 bases. The V gene's germline CDR1 is ENHRY and CDR2 SYGVKD. V was clipped by 1 base and J by 7 bases; unmatched bases: 4. The CDR3 extends over 15 amino acids. In DNA form, the CDR3 reads TGTGCCATCAGTGAGTTAGGACTAGCGGTAAATGAGCAGTTCTTC. It translates to CAISELGLAVNEQFF.

The chain carries TRBV29-1 and TRBJ2-7; TRBD1 aligns across 10 bases. The CDR3 consists of 14 residues. The V gene's germline CDR1 is SQVTM and CDR2 ANQGSEA. With 6 bases clipped from V and 7 bases from J, the junction kept 12 bases outside the gene matches. The CDR3 spells CSVDRGRVYNEQYF. CDR3 bases: TGCAGCGTAGACAGGGGGCGCGTCTACAATGAGCAGTACTTC.

The chain joins TRBV20-1 to TRBJ2-7, with D perhaps matching TRBD1 or TRBD2 (6 bases each). The tail of the sequence fits TRBJ2-5 better, so the J call may be wrong. The CDR3 is made up of 13 amino acids. Germline loops: CDR1 DFQATT, CDR2 SNEGSKA (reference sequence). For the CDR3, the DNA is TGCAGTGCTAGGGGGGGCAGTTATGAGACCCAGTACTTC. This codes for CSARGGSYETQYF.

V usage is TRBV20-1 and J usage is TRBJ2-1, with 7 bases fitting TRBD1. CDR3 length: 17 residues. In germline, CDR1 is DFQATT, CDR2 SNEGSKA (reference sequence). V lost 2 bases and J lost 7; bases outside the gene matches: 17. CDR3 bases: TGCAGTGCTAGACCCACTTCCTACAGGGGCCAGGGAAATGAGCAGTTCTTC. It yields the protein CSARPTSYRGQGNEQFF.

The chain recombines TRBV7-2 with TRBJ2-7; perhaps TRBD2 as D (5 bases). The CDR3 loop spans 14 amino acids. Trimming pared 5 bases from V and 0 bases from J, leaving 11 bases between. From germline, CDR1 is SGHTA and CDR2 FQGNSA. The CDR3 sequence is CASSQRRTSYEQYF. DNA for the CDR3: TGTGCCAGCAGCCAGAGGAGGACCTCCTACGAGCAGTACTTC.

This chain links TRBV5-1 with TRBJ2-3; possible D gene TRBD2, 5 bases. Trimming shortened V by 5 bases and J by 2 bases, and 12 bases separated the two germline ends. The CDR3 spans 14 residues. Germline CDR1 reads SGHRS; CDR2 reads YFSETQ. Here the CDR3 reads CASRHGDATDTQYF. In DNA form, the CDR3 reads TGCGCCAGCAGACACGGGGATGCCACAGATACGCAGTATTTT.

The CDR3 loop reads CASSLGLGPPNNEQYF. The DNA for the CDR3 is TGTGCCAGCAGCTTAGGACTGGGACCTCCTAACAATGAGCAGTACTTC. This sequence joins TRBV7-2 and TRBJ2-5, with D perhaps matching TRBD1 or TRBD2 (5 bases each). The CDR3 length is 16 residues. The V gene's germline CDR1 is SGHTA and CDR2 FQGNSA. Trimming removed 1 base from V and 11 bases from J, with 23 bases in between.

Note on this clonotype: A much larger clone is a single base away; this may be a read error. This rearrangement joins TRBV7-2 to TRBJ2-3; 11 bases map to TRBD2. CDR1 is SGHTA and CDR2 is FQGNSA in the germline V gene. This CDR3 contains 15 residues. The CDR3 nucleotides are TGTGCCTGCAGCTTACTAGCGGGAGATACAGATACGCAGTATTTT. This translates into CACSLLAGDTDTQYF.

In its sample, this clonotype was seen a few times. This chain links TRBV6-1 with TRBJ2-7, with TRBD2 matching over 10 bases. J lost 9 bases, V lost 2 bases, and 10 bases had no gene match. This CDR3 is built from 15 residues. Germline assignment: CDR1 MNHNS and CDR2 SASEGT. The CDR3 DNA reads as TGTGCCAGCAGTGAAAGGGCTAGCGGGAGTCTGTGGCAGTACTTC. It specifies CASSERASGSLWQYF.

The rearrangement uses TRBV28 and TRBJ2-3, with 9 bases matching TRBD2. Germline assignment: CDR1 MDHEN and CDR2 SYDVKM. Germline trimming cut 2 bases from V and 6 bases from J; bases unmatched to any gene: 6. The CDR3 consists of 15 residues. As DNA, the CDR3 is TGTGCCAGCAGTTTAATGGCGGGAGGGTGGGATACGCAGTATTTT. Protein sequence: CASSLMAGGWDTQYF. The full variable domain, with the rest looked up from reference TRBV28 and TRBJ2-3, is DVKVTQSSRYLVKRTGEKVFLECVQDMDHENMFWYRQDPGLGLRLIYFSYDVKMKEKGDIPEGYSVSREKKERFSLILESASTNQTSMYLCASSLMAGGWDTQYFGPGTRLTVL.

The chain joins TRBV6-2 or TRBV6-3 to TRBJ1-2; D is possibly TRBD1 (5 bases). The CDR3 loop spans 12 amino acids. Germline V lookup: CDR1 MNHEY, CDR2 SVGEGT. V was pared by 8 bases and J by 7 bases, with 14 bases between. CDR3: CASGSGVSGYTF. DNA for the CDR3: TGTGCCAGCGGGTCGGGGGTCTCTGGCTACACCTTC.

The table lists this clonotype with many counts. A read error is possible here, since a much larger clone lies one base away. The chain carries TRBV7-6 and TRBJ2-1, with no clear D. The J call could be wrong; TRBJ2-7 is a better fit for the DNA end. CDR1 and CDR2 from the germline V gene are SGHVS and FNYEAQ. There are 17 residues in the CDR3. The CDR3 DNA reads as TGTGCCAGCAGACGTCTGCCTGACGAGCCTCCCTACAATGAGCAGTACTTC. This translates into CASRRLPDEPPYNEQYF.

The chain recombines TRBV11-2 with TRBJ1-1; tentative D call: TRBD1 (6 bases). Per germline, CDR1 SGHAT and CDR2 FQNNGV. V dropped 5 bases and J dropped 1 base, with 14 bases sitting between them. This CDR3 comprises 15 residues. The CDR3 here is CASSDQGWGNTEAFF. Here the CDR3 DNA reads TGTGCCAGCAGCGACCAGGGGTGGGGGAACACTGAAGCTTTCTTT.

This clonotype was recorded only once. This sequence joins TRBV18 and TRBJ1-4, with TRBD1 as a possible D gene (6 bases). Germline CDR1 is KGHSH and CDR2 is LQKENI. This CDR3 region has 12 residues. Deletions cut 0 bases from V and 12 bases from J, with 8 bases between. CDR3 nucleotide sequence: TGTGCCAGCTCACCACCGAGGGGGGAACTGTTTTTT. This gives the protein CASSPPRGELFF. The whole variable domain, filled in from reference TRBV18 and TRBJ1-4, reads NAGVMQNPRHLVRRRGQEARLRCSPMKGHSHVYWYRQLPEEGLKFMVYLQKENIIDESGMPKERFSAEFPKEGPSILRIQQVVRGDSAAYFCASSPPRGELFFGSGTQLSVL.

This clonotype was found a few times. The chain has TRBV12-3 or TRBV12-4 and TRBJ1-4, with 7 bases that match TRBD1. Unmatched junction bases numbered 14, after V lost 6 bases and J lost 10 bases. The CDR3 length is 15 residues. The CDR3 DNA reads as TGTGCCAGCAGCCCAGGGGGTGCGGCAGCGGGAAAACTGTTTTTT. Translating it yields CASSPGGAAAGKLFF.

V and J are TRBV6-5 and TRBJ1-5, with a tentative D call TRBD1 (5 bases). This CDR3 is built from 15 residues. V dropped 0 bases and J dropped 3 bases, with 9 bases sitting between them. Germline V gene data show CDR1 as MNHEY and CDR2 as SVGAGI. The CDR3 DNA reads TGTGCCAGCAGTTACTCGGCAGGGCCCAATCAGCCCCAGCATTTT. The encoded protein is CASSYSAGPNQPQHF.